The entry below describes one TCR beta chain. Its antigen is currently unknown. The CDR3 contains 17 residues. J gave up 7 bases and V 2 bases, and 11 bases lay outside the gene matches. Per germline, CDR1 SGHDT and CDR2 YYEEEE. This entry comes from a study of CD8+ T cells in alopecia areata. Study summary: Tofacitinib administration to treated patients was oral, at 5 to 10 mg twice daily.

RNA, once extracted, was reverse transcribed into cDNA for use as the sequencing template. The table came from immunoSEQ multiplex PCR; TCRdb's copy has only in-frame clones and leaves some out. Of 160,000 or so clones listed, 58% are singletons. Broader study findings: Given one nonresponder, whether baseline CD8+ expansion relates to response remains uncertain.

The treatment is: oral pan-JAK inhibitor, 5-10 mg twice daily. It was from alopecia areata patients that lesional scalp punch biopsies and peripheral blood were collected. The sequence was collected from a human donor with alopecia areata. The sample here was CD4+ T cells sorted from blood, taken at approximately week 56, from a patient treated with tofacitinib. The gene calls are TRBV5-6 and TRBJ2-3, with 12 bases identical to TRBD2. Here the CDR3 reads CASSFTSGGPRRYTQYF. The CDR3 nucleotides read TGTGCCAGCAGCTTTACTAGCGGGGGGCCCAGACGATATACGCAGTATTTT.